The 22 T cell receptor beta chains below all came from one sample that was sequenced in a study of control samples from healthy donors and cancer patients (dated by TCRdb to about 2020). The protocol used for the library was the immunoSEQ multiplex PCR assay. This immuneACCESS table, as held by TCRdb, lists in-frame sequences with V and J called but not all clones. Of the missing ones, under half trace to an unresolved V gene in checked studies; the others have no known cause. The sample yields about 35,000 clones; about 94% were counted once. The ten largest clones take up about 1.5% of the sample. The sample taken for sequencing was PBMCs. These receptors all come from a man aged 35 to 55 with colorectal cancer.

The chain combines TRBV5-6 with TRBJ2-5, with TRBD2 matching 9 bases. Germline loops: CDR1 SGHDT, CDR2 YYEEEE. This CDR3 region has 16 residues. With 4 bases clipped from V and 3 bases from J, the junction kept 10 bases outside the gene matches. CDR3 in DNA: TGTGCCAGCAGCGTGCGAGCGGGGGGTGTGAAAGAGACCCAGTACTTC. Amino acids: CASSVRAGGVKETQYF.

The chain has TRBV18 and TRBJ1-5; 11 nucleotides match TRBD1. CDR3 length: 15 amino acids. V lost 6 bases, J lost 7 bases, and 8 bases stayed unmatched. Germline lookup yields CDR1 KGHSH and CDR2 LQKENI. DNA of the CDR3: TGTGCCAGCTCGCCGGGACAGGGGGAGGGACAGCCCCAGCATTTT. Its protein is CASSPGQGEGQPQHF.

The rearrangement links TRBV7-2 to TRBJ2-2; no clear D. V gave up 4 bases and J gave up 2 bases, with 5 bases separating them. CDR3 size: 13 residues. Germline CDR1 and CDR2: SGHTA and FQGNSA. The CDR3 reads CASSSDNTGELFF. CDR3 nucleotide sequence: TGTGCCAGCAGCTCGGACAACACCGGGGAGCTGTTTTTT.

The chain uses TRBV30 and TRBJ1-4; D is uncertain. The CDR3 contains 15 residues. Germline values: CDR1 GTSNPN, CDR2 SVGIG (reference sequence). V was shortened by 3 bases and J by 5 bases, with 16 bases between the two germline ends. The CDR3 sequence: CAWSSDSGRNEKLFF. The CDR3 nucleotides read TGTGCCTGGAGCAGCGACTCGGGGAGAAATGAAAAACTGTTTTTT.

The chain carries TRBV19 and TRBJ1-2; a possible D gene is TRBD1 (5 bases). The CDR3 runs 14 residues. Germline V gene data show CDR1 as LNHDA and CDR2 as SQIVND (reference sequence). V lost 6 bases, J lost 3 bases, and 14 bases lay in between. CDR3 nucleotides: TGTGCCAGTAGGGGGTCGGCGGGGGACTATGGCTACACCTTC. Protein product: CASRGSAGDYGYTF.

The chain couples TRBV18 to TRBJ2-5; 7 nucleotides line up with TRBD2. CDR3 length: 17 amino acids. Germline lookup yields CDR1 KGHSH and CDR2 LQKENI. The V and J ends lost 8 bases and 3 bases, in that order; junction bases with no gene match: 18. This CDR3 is CASAGRSWTLAEETQYF. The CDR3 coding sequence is TGTGCCAGCGCAGGACGCTCCTGGACTCTAGCGGAAGAGACCCAGTACTTC.

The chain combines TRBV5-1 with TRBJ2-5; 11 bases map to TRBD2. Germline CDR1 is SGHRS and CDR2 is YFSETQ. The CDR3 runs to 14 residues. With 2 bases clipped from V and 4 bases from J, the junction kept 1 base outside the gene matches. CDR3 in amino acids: CASSLLAGAETQYF. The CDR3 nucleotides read TGCGCCAGCAGCTTACTAGCGGGGGCAGAGACCCAGTACTTC.

The CDR3 loop reads CASSLNGGAREKLFF. In DNA form, the CDR3 reads TGTGCCAGCAGCTTAAATGGGGGGGCTCGGGAAAAACTGTTTTTT. The chain links TRBV7-3 to TRBJ1-4, with D perhaps TRBD1 (6 bases). V lost 1 base to trimming and J lost 8 bases, with 14 bases between them. Germline V lookup: CDR1 SGHTA, CDR2 FQGTGA. This CDR3 has 15 amino acids.

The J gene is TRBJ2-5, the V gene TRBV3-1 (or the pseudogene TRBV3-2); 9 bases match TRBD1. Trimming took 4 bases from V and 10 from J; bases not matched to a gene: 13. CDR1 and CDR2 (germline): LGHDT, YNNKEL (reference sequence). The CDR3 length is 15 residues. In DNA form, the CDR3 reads TGTGCCAGCAGCCCCCTTATCCCGGGACAGGGAAACCAGTACTTC. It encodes CASSPLIPGQGNQYF.

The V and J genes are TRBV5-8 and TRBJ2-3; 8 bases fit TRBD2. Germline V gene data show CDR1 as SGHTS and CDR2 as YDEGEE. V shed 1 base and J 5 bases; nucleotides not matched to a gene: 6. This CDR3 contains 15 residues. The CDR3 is CASSLTGGPVDTQYF. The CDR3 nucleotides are TGTGCCAGCAGCTTGACGGGGGGGCCCGTAGATACGCAGTATTTT. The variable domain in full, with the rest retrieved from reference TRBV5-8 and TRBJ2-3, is EAGVTQSPTHLIKTRGQQATLRCSPISGHTSVYWYQQALGLGLQFLLWYDEGEERNRGNFPPRFSGRQFPNYSSELNVNALELEDSALYLCASSLTGGPVDTQYFGPGTRLTVL.

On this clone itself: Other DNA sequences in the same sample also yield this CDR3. The CDR3 spells CASSLEMNTEAFF. CDR3 in DNA: TGCGCCAGCAGCTTAGAAATGAACACTGAAGCTTTCTTT. The V call is TRBV5-1, the J call TRBJ1-1; the D is unclear. Deletions cut 2 bases from V and 0 bases from J, with 5 bases between. Germline values: CDR1 SGHRS, CDR2 YFSETQ. The CDR3 totals 13 residues.

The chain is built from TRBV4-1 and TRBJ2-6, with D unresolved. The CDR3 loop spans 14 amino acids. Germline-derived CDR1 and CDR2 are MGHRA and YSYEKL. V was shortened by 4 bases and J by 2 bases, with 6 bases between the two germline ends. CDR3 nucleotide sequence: TGCGCCAGCAGCCCCTCGGCTGGGGCCAACGTCCTGACTTTC. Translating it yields CASSPSAGANVLTF.

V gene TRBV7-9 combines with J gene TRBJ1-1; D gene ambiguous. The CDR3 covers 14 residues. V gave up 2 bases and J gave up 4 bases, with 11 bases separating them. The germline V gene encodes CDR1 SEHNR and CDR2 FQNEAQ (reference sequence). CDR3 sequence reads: CASSLLGSSTEAFF. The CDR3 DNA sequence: TGTGCCAGCAGCTTATTAGGGTCCAGCACTGAAGCTTTCTTT.

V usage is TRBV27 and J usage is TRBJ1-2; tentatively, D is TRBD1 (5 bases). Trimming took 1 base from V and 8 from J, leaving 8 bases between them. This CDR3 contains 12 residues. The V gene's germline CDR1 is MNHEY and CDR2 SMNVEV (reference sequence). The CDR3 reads CASSLLGEGYTF. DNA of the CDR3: TGTGCCAGCAGTTTATTAGGGGAAGGCTACACCTTC.

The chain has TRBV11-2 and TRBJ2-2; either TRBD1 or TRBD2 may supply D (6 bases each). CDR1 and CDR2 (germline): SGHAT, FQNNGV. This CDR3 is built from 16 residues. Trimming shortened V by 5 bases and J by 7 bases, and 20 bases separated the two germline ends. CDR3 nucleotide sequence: TGTGCCAGCAGCGACGAAATTGGGGGGCTTAACGGGGAGCTGTTTTTT. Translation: CASSDEIGGLNGELFF.

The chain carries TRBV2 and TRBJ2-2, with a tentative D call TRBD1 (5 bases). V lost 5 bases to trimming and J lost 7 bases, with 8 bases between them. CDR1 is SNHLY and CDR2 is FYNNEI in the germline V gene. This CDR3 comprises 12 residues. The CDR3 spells CASSLGVGELFF. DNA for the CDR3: TGTGCCAGCAGTCTAGGGGTCGGGGAGCTGTTTTTT.

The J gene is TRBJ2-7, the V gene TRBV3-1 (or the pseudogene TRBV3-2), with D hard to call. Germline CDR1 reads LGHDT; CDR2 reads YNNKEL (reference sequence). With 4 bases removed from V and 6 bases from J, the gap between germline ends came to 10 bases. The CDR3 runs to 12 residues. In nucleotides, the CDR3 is TGTGCCAGCAGCCGCCTAACCGGCGAGCAGTACTTC. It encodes CASSRLTGEQYF.

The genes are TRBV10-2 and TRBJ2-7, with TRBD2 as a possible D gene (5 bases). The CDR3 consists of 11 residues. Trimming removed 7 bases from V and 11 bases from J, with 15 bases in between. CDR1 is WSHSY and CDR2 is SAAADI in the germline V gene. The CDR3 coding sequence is TGCGCCAGCACGTCGGGAACTACCAAGTACTTC. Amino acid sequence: CASTSGTTKYF.

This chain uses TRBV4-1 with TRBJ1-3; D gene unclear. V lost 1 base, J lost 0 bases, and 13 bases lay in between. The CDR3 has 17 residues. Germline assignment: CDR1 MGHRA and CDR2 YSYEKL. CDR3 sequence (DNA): TGCGCCAGCAGCCAAGTTAGGTTACACCTCTCTGGAAACACCATATATTTT. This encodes CASSQVRLHLSGNTIYF.

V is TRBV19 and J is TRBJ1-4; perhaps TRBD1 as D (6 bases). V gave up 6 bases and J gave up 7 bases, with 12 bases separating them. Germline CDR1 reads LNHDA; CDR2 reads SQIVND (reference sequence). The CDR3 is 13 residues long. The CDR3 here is CASRLRQVEKLFF. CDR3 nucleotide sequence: TGTGCCAGTAGGCTCAGACAGGTTGAAAAACTGTTTTTT.

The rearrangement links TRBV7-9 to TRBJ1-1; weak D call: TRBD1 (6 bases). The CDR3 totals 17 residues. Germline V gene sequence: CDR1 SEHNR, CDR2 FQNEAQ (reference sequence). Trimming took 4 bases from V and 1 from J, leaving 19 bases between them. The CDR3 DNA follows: TGTGCCAGCAGCTGGCCGGCTGCAGGGGATAGGAACACTGAAGCTTTCTTT. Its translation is CASSWPAAGDRNTEAFF.

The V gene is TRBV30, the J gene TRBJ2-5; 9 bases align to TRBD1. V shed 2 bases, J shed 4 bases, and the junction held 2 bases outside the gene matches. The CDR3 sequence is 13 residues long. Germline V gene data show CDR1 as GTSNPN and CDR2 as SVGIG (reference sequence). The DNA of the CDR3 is TGTGCCTGGAGTAAGGACAGGGGAGAGACCCAGTACTTC. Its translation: CAWSKDRGETQYF.